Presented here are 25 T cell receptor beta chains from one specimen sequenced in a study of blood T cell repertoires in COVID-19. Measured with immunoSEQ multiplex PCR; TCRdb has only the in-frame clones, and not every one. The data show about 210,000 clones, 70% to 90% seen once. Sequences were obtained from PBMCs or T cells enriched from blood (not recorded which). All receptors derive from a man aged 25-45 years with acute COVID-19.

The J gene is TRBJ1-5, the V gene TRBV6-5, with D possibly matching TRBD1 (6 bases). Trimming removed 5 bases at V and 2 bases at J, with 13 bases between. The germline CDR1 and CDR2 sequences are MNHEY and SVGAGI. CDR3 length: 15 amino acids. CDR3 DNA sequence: TGTGCCAGCAGTACGGACAGAGCGGGCAATCAGCCCCAGCATTTT. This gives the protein CASSTDRAGNQPQHF.

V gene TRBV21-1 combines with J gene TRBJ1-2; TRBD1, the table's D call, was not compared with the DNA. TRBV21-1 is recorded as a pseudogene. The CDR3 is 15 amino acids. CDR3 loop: CASSKRIWDRDGYTF. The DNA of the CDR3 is TGTGCCAGCAGCAAGCGTATATGGGACAGGGATGGCTACACCTTC.

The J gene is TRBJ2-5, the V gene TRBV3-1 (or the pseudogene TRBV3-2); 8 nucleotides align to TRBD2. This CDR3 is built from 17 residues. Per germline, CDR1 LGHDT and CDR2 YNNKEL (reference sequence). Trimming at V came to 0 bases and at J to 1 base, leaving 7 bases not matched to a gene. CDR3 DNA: TGTGCCAGCAGCCAAGATGGTAGCGGGGCGATCCAAGAGACCCAGTACTTC. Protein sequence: CASSQDGSGAIQETQYF.

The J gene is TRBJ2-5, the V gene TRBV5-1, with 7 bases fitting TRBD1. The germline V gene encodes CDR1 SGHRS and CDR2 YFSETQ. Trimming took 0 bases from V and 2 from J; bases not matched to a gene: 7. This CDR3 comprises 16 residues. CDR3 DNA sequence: TGCGCCAGCAGCTTGGCCCCGACAGGGCAACAAGAGACCCAGTACTTC. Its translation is CASSLAPTGQQETQYF.

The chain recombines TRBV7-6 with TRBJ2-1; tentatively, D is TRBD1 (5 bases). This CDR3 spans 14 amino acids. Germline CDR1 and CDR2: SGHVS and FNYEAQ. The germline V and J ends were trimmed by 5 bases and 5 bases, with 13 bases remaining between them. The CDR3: CASSPRTFDNEQFF. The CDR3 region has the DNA TGTGCCAGCAGCCCCCGGACATTTGACAATGAGCAGTTCTTC.

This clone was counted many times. As DNA, the CDR3 is TGTGCCAGCGGGCTCACCAGGGGGGCAGATACGCAGTATTTT. Protein product: CASGLTRGADTQYF. The V gene is TRBV28, the J gene TRBJ2-3, with D maybe TRBD1 (7 bases). Trimming took off 8 bases at V and 4 bases at J, with 16 bases between the two ends. The germline CDR1 and CDR2 sequences are MDHEN and SYDVKM. This CDR3 is 14 amino acids long.

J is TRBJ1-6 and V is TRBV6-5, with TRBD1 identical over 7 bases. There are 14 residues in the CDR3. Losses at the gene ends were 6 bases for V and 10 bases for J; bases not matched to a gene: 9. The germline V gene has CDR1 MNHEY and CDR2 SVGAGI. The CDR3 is CASSVDRVGSPLHF. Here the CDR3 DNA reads TGTGCCAGCAGCGTCGACAGGGTCGGGTCACCCCTCCACTTT.

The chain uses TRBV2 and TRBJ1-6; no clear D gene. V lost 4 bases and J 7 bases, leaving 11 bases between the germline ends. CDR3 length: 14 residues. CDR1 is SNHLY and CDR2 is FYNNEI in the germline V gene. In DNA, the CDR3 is TGTGCCAGCAGTGTTGTGAAGAGCAATTCACCCCTCCACTTT. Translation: CASSVVKSNSPLHF.

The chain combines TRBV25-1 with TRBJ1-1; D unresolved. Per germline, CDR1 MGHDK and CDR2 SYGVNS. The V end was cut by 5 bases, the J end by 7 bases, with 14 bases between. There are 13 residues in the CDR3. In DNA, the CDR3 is TGTGCCAGCAGTTGGGCCTTCGGCTATGAAGCTTTCTTT. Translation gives CASSWAFGYEAFF.

DNA for the CDR3: TGTGCCAGCAGGGGACAGGGACAGCCCCAGCATTTT. Translation gives CASRGQGQPQHF. The chain links TRBV28 to TRBJ1-5; TRBD1 matches 9 bases. With V trimmed by 6 bases and J by 7 bases, 1 base remained unmatched. In germline, CDR1 is MDHEN, CDR2 SYDVKM. This CDR3 has 12 amino acids.

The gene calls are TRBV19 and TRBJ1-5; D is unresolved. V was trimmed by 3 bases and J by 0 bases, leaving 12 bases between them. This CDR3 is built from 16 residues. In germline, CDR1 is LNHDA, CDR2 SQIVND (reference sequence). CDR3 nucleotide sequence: TGTGCCAGTAGTATGTGGTCCACGGTTAGCAATCAGCCCCAGCATTTT. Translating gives CASSMWSTVSNQPQHF.

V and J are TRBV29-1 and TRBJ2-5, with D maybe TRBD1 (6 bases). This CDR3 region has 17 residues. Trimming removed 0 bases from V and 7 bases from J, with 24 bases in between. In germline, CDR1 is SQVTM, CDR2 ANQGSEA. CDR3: CSVEDAQGGVGARTQYF. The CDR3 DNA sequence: TGCAGCGTTGAAGATGCACAGGGTGGGGTGGGGGCGCGGACCCAGTACTTC. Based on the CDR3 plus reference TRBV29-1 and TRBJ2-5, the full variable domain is SAVISQKPSRDICQRGTSLTIQCQVDSQVTMMFWYRQQPGQSLTLIATANQGSEATYESGFVIDKFPISRPNLTFSTLTVSNMSPEDSSIYLCSVEDAQGGVGARTQYFGPGTRLLVL.

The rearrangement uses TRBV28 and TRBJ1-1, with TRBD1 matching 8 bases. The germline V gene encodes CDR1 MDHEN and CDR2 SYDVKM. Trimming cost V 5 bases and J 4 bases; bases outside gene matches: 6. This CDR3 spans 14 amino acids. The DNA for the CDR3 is TGTGCCAGCAGTACCAGAGACAGGGGCACTGAAGCTTTCTTT. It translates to CASSTRDRGTEAFF.

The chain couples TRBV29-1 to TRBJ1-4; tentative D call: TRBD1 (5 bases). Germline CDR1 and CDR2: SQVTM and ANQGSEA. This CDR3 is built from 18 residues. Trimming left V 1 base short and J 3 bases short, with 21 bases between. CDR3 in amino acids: CSVEVPNGGMRANEKLFF. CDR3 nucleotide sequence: TGCAGCGTTGAAGTTCCAAATGGGGGGATGAGGGCTAATGAAAAACTGTTTTTT.

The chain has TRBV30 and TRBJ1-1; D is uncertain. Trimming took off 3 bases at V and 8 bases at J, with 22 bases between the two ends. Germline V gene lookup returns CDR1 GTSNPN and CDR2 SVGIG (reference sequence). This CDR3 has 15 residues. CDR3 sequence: CAWRGSAGILMEAFF. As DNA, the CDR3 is TGTGCCTGGAGGGGGAGCGCGGGGATTCTAATGGAAGCTTTCTTT.

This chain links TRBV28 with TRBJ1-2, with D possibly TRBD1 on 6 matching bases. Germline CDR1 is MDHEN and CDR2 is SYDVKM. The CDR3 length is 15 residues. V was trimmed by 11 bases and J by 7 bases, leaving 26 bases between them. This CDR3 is CAVRRGAALGAGYTF. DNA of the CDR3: TGTGCCGTGAGGCGGGGGGCGGCGCTGGGCGCTGGCTACACCTTC.

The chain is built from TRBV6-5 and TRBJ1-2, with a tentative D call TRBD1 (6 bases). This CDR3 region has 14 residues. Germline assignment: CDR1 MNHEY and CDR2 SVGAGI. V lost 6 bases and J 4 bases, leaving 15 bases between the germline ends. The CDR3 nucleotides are TGTGCCAGCAGGGTTTTTCAGGACAGCTATGGCTACACCTTC. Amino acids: CASRVFQDSYGYTF.

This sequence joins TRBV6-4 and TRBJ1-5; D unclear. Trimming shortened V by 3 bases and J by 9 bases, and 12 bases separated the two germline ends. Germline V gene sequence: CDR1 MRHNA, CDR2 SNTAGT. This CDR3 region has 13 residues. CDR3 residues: CASSEAPTGPQHF. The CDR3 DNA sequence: TGTGCCAGCAGTGAGGCACCAACGGGGCCCCAGCATTTT.

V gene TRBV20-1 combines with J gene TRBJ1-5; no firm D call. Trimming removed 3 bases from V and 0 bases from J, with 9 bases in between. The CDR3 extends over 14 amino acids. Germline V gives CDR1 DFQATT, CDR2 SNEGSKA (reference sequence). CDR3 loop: CSASYQYSNQPQHF. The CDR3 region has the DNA TGCAGTGCTAGTTATCAGTATAGCAATCAGCCCCAGCATTTT.

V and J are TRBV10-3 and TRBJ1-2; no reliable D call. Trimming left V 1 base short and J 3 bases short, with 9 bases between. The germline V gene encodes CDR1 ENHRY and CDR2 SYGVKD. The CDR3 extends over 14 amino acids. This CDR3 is CAISELTGYYGYTF. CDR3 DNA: TGTGCCATCAGTGAGTTGACTGGGTACTATGGCTACACCTTC.

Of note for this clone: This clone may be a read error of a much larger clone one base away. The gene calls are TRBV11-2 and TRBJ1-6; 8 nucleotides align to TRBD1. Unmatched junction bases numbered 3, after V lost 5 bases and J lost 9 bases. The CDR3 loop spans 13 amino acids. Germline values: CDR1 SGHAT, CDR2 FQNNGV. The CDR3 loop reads CASSLTGGSPLHF. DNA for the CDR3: TGTGCCAGCAGCCTAACAGGGGGTTCACCCCTCCACTTT. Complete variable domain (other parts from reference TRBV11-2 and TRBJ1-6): EAGVAQSPRYKIIEKRQSVAFWCNPISGHATLYWYQQILGQGPKLLIQFQNNGVVDDSQLPKDRFSAERLKGVDSTLKIQPAKLEDSAVYLCASSLTGGSPLHFGNGTRLTVT.

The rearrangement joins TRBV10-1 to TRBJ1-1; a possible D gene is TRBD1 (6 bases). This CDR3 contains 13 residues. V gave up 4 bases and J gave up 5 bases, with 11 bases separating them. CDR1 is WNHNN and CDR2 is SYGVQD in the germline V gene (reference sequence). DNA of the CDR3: TGCGCCAGCAGTGTTGGGCAGGGGACTGAAGCTTTCTTT. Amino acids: CASSVGQGTEAFF.

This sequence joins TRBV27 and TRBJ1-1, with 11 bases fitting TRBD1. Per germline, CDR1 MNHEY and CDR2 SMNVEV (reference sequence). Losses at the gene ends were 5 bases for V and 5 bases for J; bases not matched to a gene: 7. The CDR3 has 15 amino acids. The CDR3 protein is CASSPGQGALTEAFF. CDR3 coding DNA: TGTGCCAGCAGTCCCGGACAGGGGGCTTTGACTGAAGCTTTCTTT.

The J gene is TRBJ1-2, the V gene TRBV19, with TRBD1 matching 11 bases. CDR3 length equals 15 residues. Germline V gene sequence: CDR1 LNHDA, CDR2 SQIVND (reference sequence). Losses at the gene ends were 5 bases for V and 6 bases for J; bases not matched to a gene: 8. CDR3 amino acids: CASSRLRDRGDGYTF. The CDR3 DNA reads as TGTGCCAGTAGTCGGCTCCGGGACAGGGGGGATGGCTACACCTTC.

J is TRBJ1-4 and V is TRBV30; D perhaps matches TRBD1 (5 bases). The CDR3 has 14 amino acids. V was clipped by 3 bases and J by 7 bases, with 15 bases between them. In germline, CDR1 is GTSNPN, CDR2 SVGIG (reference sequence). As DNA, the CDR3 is TGTGCCTGGAGGACCCCCGGGGGGGGTGAAAAACTGTTTTTT. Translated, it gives CAWRTPGGGEKLFF.